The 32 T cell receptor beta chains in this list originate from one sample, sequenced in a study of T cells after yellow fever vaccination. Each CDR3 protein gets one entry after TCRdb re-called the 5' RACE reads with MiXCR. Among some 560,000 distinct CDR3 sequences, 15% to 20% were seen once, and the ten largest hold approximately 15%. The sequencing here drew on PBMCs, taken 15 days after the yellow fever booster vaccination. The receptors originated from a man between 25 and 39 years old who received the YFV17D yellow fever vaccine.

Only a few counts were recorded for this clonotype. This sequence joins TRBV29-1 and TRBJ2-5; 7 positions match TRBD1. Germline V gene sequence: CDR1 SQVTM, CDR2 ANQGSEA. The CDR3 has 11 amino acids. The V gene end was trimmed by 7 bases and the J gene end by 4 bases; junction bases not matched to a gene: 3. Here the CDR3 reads CSGQGGETQYF. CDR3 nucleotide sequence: TGCAGCGGACAGGGTGGAGAGACCCAGTACTTC.

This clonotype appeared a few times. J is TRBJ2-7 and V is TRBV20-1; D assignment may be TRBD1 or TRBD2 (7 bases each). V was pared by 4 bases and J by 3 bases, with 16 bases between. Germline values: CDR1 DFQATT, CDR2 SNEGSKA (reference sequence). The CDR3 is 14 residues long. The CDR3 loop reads CSANPQGGGYEQYF. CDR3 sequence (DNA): TGCAGTGCTAATCCTCAGGGGGGGGGCTACGAGCAGTACTTC.

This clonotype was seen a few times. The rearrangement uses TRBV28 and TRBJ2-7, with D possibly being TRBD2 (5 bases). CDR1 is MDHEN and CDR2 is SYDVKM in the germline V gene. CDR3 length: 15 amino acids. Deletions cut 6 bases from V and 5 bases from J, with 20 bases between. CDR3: CASSHNSAYSHEQYF. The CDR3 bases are TGTGCCAGCAGCCATAATAGCGCCTATTCCCACGAGCAGTACTTC. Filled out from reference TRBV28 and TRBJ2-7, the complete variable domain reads DVKVTQSSRYLVKRTGEKVFLECVQDMDHENMFWYRQDPGLGLRLIYFSYDVKMKEKGDIPEGYSVSREKKERFSLILESASTNQTSMYLCASSHNSAYSHEQYFGPGTRLTVT.

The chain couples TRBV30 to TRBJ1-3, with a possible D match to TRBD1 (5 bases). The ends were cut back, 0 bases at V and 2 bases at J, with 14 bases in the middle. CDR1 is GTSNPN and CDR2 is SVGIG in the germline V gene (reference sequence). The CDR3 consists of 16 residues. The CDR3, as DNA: TGTGCCTGGAGTGTATGGAGCAGGGAGGCTGGAAACACCATATATTTT. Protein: CAWSVWSREAGNTIYF. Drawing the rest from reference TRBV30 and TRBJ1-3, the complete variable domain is SQTIHQWPATLVQPVGSPLSLECTVEGTSNPNLYWYRQAAGRGLQLLFYSVGIGQISSEVPQNLSASRPQDRQFILSSKKLLLSDSGFYLCAWSVWSREAGNTIYFGEGSWLTVV.

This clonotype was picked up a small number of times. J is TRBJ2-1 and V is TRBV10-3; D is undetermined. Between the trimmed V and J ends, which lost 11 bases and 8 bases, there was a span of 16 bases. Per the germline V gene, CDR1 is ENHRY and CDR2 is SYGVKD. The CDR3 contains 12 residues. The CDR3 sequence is CAVRTASDEQFF. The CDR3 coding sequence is TGTGCCGTACGGACCGCCTCGGATGAGCAGTTCTTC.

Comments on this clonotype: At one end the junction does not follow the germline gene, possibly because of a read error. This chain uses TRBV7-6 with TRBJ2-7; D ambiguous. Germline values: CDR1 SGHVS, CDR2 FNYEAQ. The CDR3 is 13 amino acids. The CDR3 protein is CASSFLVSSEQYF. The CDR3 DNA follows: TGTGCCAGCAGCTTCCTTGTTTCCTCCGAGCAGTACTTC.

For the CDR3, the DNA is TGTGCCATCAGTACAGGACAGGGGATTTTTGAGCAGTTCTTC. This translates into CAISTGQGIFEQFF. The V and J genes are TRBV10-3 and TRBJ2-1, with 9 positions matching TRBD1. The ends lost 5 bases at V and 9 bases at J; junction bases unmatched: 8. This CDR3 is built from 14 residues. Germline loops: CDR1 ENHRY, CDR2 SYGVKD.

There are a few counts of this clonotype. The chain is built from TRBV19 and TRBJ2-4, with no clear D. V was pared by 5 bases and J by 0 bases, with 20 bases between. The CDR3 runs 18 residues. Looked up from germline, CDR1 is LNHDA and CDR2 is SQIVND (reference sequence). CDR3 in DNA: TGTGCCAGTAGTCCAGGTATCCGCACAGACCTAGCCAAAAACATTCAGTACTTC. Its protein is CASSPGIRTDLAKNIQYF. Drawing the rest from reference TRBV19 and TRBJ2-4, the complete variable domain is DGGITQSPKYLFRKEGQNVTLSCEQNLNHDAMYWYRQDPGQGLRLIYYSQIVNDFQKGDIAEGYSVSREKKESFPLTVTSAQKNPTAFYLCASSPGIRTDLAKNIQYFGAGTRLSVL.

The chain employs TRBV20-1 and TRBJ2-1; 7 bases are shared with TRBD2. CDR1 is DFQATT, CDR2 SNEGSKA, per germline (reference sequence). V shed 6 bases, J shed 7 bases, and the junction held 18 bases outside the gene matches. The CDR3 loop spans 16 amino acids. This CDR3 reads CSARIAGTIAENEQFF. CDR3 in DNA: TGCAGTGCCCGTATTGCCGGGACTATCGCCGAGAATGAGCAGTTCTTC.

CDR3 sequence reads: CASSYGPGTDTQYF. The CDR3, as DNA: TGCGCCAGCAGCTACGGACCCGGGACAGATACGCAGTATTTT. This sequence joins TRBV5-1 and TRBJ2-3, with D unclear. This CDR3 spans 14 amino acids. Germline V CDR1 and CDR2: SGHRS, YFSETQ. V was shortened by 3 bases and J by 3 bases, with 11 bases between the two germline ends.

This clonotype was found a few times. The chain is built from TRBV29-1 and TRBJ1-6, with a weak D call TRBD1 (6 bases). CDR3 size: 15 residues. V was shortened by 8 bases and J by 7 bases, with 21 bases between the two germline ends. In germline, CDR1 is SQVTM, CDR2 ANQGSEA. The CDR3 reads CSPPRGWSGNSPLHF. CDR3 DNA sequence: TGCAGCCCTCCTAGGGGGTGGAGTGGGAATTCACCCCTCCACTTT.

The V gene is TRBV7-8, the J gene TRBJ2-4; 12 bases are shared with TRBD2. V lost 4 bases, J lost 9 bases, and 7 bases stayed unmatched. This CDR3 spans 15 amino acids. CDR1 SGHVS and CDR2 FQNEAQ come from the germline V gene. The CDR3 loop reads CASSSLAGGPGIQYF. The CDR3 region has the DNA TGTGCCAGCAGCTCGCTAGCGGGAGGGCCTGGCATTCAGTACTTC.

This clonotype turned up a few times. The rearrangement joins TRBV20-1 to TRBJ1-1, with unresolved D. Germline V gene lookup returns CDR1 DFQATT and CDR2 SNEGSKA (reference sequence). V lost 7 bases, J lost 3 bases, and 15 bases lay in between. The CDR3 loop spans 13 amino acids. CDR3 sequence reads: CSVPEAGDTEAFF. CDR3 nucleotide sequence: TGCAGTGTCCCGGAGGCGGGTGACACTGAAGCTTTCTTT.

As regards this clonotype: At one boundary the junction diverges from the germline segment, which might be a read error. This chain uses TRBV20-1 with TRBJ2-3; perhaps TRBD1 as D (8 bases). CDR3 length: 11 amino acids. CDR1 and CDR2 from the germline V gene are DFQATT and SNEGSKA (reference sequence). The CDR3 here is CSARQQGGSKF. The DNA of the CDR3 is TGCAGTGCTAGGCAACAGGGGGGGTCGAAATTT.

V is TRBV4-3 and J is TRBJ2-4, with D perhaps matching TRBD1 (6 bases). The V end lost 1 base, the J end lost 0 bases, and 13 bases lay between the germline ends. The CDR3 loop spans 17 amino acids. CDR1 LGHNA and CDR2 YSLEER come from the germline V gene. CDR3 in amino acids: CASSQAHTGLAKNIQYF. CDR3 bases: TGCGCCAGCAGCCAAGCACACACAGGGCTAGCCAAAAACATTCAGTACTTC.

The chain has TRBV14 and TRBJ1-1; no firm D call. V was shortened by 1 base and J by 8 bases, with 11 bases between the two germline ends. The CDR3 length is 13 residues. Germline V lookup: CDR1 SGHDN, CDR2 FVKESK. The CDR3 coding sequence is TGTGCCAGCAGCCAAGGGTTTGGCAGGGAAGCTTTCTTT. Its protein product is CASSQGFGREAFF.

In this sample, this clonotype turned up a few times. CDR3 DNA: TGTGCCAGCAGTTCCCGGGCGACAGGGAACCACTATGGCTACACCTTC. Translated: CASSSRATGNHYGYTF. The genes are TRBV12-3 or TRBV12-4 and TRBJ1-2; 7 positions match TRBD1. This CDR3 is built from 16 residues. J was trimmed by 3 bases and V by 4 bases; bases with no gene match: 11.

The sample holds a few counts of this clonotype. In DNA, the CDR3 is TGTGCCAGCAGCGGTCGGACTAGCGGGACAGATGAGCAGTTCTTC. Amino acids: CASSGRTSGTDEQFF. The genes are TRBV5-4 and TRBJ2-1, with 12 bases matching TRBD2. CDR1 is SGHNT, CDR2 YYREEE, per germline (reference sequence). The trim removed 4 bases at V and 8 bases at J, leaving 7 bases unmatched. This CDR3 region has 15 residues.

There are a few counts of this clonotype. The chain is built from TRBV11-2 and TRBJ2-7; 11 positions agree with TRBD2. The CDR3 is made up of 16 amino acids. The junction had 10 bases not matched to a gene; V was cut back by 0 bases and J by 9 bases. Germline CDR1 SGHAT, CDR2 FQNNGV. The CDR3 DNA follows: TGTGCCAGCAGCTTAGAAGGGCTAGCGGGAGGCCCGGGGCAGTACTTC. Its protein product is CASSLEGLAGGPGQYF.

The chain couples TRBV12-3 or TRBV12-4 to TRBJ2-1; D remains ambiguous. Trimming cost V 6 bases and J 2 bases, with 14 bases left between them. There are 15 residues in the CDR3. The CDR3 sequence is CASRNGLTPYNEQFF. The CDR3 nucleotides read TGTGCCAGCAGGAACGGCCTTACCCCCTACAATGAGCAGTTCTTC.

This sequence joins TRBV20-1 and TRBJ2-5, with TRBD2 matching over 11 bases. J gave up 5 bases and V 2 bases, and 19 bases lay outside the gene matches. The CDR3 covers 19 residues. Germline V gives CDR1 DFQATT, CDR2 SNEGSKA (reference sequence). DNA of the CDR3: TGCAGTGCTAGACGCCTAGCGGGAGGTACCCCCGGGATGTACGAGACCCAGTACTTC. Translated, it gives CSARRLAGGTPGMYETQYF.

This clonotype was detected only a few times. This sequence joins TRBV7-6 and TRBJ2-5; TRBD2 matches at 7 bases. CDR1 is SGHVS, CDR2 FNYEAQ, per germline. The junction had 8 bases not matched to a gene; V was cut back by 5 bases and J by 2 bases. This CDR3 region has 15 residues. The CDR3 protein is CASSPRLAVQETQYF. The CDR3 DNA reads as TGTGCCAGCAGCCCGAGACTAGCTGTTCAAGAGACCCAGTACTTC.

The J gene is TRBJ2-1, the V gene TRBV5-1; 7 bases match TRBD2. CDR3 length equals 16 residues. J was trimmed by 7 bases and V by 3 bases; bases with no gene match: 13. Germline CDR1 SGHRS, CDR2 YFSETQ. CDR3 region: CASSSLPGGEPNEQFF. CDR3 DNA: TGCGCCAGCAGCTCCCTTCCGGGAGGTGAACCGAATGAGCAGTTCTTC.

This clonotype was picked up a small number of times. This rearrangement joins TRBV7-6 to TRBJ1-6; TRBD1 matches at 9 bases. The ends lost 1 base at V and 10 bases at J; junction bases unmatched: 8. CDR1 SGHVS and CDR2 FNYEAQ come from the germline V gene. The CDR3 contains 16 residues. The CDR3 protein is CASSLEGQGYGSPLHF. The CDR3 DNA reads TGTGCCAGCAGCTTAGAAGGACAGGGGTACGGCTCACCCCTCCACTTT.

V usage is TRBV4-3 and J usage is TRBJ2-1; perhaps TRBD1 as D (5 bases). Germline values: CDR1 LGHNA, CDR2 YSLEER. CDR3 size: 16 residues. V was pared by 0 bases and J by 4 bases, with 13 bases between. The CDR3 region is CASSQDLANRYNEQFF. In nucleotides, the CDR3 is TGCGCCAGCAGCCAAGATCTCGCCAACAGGTACAATGAGCAGTTCTTC.

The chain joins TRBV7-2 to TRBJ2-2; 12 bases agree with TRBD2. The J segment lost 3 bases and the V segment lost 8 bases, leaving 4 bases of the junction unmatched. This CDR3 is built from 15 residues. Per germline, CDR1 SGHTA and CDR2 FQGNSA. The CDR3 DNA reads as TGTGCCAGCGCTAGCGGGAGGGCCTACACCGGGGAGCTGTTTTTT. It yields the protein CASASGRAYTGELFF.

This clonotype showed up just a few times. The CDR3 nucleotides read TGCAGCGTCGGACTGGCCAAGGGGTCCAGTTACGAGCAGTACTTC. This gives the protein CSVGLAKGSSYEQYF. The chain employs TRBV29-1 and TRBJ2-7; either TRBD1 or TRBD2 may fit D (5 bases each). Germline V lookup: CDR1 SQVTM, CDR2 ANQGSEA. The CDR3 is 15 residues long. Between the trimmed V and J ends, which lost 6 bases and 4 bases, there was a span of 22 bases.

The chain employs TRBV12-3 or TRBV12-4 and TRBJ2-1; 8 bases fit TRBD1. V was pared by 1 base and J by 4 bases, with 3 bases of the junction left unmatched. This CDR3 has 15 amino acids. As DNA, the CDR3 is TGTGCCAGCAGTTTAGGCGGACAGGGATACAATGAGCAGTTCTTC. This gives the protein CASSLGGQGYNEQFF.

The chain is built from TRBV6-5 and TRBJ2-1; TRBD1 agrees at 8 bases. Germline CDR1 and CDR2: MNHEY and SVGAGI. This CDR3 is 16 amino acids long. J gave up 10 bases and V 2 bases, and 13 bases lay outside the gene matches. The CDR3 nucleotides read TGTGCCAGCAGTTACGCAGGACAGGGTCAATTTAAGGAGCAGTTCTTC. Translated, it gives CASSYAGQGQFKEQFF.

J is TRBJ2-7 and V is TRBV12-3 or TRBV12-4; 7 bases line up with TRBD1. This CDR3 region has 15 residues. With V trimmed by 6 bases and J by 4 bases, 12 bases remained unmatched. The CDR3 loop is CASRPQGDSRYEQYF. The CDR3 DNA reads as TGTGCCAGCAGGCCGCAGGGGGATTCTAGGTACGAGCAGTACTTC.

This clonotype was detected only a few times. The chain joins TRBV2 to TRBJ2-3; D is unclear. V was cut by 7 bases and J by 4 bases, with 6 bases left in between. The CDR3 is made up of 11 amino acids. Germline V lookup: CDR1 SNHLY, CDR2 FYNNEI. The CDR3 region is CASIASDTQYF. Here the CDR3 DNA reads TGTGCCAGCATCGCCTCAGATACGCAGTATTTT.

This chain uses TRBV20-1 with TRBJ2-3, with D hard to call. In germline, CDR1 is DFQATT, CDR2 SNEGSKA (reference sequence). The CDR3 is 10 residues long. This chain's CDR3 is CTPRPDTQYF. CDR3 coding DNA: TGCACCCCACGGCCAGATACGCAGTATTTT.